Below are 2 T cell receptor beta chains sequenced from a single sample in a study of T cell clonality in common variable immunodeficiency. Antigen specificity for these receptors is unknown. Assay: immunoSEQ multiplex PCR; the TCRdb copy retains only in-frame clones and omits some. Listed for the sample are almost 20,000 clones, none seen a single time. Points from the study as a whole: Reportedly, TCR beta sequences from common variable immunodeficiency showed fewer deletions and N-nucleotide insertions.

Sequencing used peripheral blood mononuclear cells. The receptors originated from a human donor with common variable immunodeficiency.

Concerning this clone itself: Compared with germline, one end of the junction differs, possibly owing to a read error. The CDR3 end falls 3 residues outside the read, so it is completed with the germline J gene. The V call is TRBV7-7, the J call TRBJ2-3; 10 nucleotides match TRBD1. Germline-derived CDR1 and CDR2 are SSHAT and FNYEAQ (reference sequence). This CDR3 contains 15 residues. This chain's CDR3 is CASSSGQGVTDTQYF. The sequenced part of the CDR3 DNA is TGTGCTAGCAGCTCCGGACAGGGGGTCACAGATACG.

Note on this clone: Read sequence stops 3 residues before the CDR3 end, and the germline J gene provides the missing end. This chain links TRBV7-9 with TRBJ1-4; D uncertain. CDR1 is SEHNR, CDR2 FQNEAQ, per germline (reference sequence). This CDR3 contains 13 residues. Trimming took 5 bases from V and 8 from J, leaving 12 bases between them. CDR3 DNA, as far as it was read: TGTGCCAGCAGCCCCAAGGGTCGAGAAAAA. Residues: CASSPKGREK. The whole CDR3 region reads CASSPKGREKLFF. Combining the CDR3 with reference TRBV7-9 and TRBJ1-4 gives the whole variable domain DTGVSQNPRHKITKRGQNVTFRCDPISEHNRLYWYRQTLGQGPEFLTYFQNEAQLEKSRLLSDRFSAERPKGSFSTLEIQRTEQGDSAMYLCASSPKGREKLFFGSGTQLSVL.